The source of this T cell receptor beta chain is a study of vaccination effects on CD4 cells after COVID-19. Study-wide findings and caveats: Sampling in the study covered few convalescent patients and included no early post-infection timepoints. From healthy vaccinees, only 1 of 255 vaccine-induced clones also reacted to common cold coronaviruses.

Pools of viral peptides were used by the ViraFEST assay to expand antigen-specific CD4+ T cells ahead of sequencing. CD4+ T cell isolation took place after 10 days of culture. Absence of prior SARS-CoV-2 infection characterized the vaccine recipients, who showed negative nucleocapsid antibodies. A few million PBMC per well were cultured with around 10 IU/ml IL-2 and roughly 10 ug/ml peptides. Clones were read by immunoSEQ multiplex PCR, and TCRdb kept only the in-frame ones, dropping some. The sample records 20,000 or so clones, approximately 70% being singletons. In regard to this clone: The antigen remains undetermined.

The V gene lost 5 bases and the J gene lost 4 bases, with 21 bases spanning the gap. The CDR3 spans 16 residues. CDR1 SEHNR and CDR2 FQNEAQ come from the germline V gene (reference sequence). Material: CD4+ T cells from PBMCs cultured with HCoV-229E spike peptides, obtained before COVID-19 vaccination. This receptor was identified in a human donor who received a COVID-19 vaccine. The V and J genes are TRBV7-9 and TRBJ2-7; tentatively, D is TRBD1 or TRBD2 (5 bases each). CDR3 nucleotides: TGTGCCAGCAGCCCCGGGGCTTCGACCACCCAGTACGAGCAGTACTTC. This codes for CASSPGASTTQYEQYF.